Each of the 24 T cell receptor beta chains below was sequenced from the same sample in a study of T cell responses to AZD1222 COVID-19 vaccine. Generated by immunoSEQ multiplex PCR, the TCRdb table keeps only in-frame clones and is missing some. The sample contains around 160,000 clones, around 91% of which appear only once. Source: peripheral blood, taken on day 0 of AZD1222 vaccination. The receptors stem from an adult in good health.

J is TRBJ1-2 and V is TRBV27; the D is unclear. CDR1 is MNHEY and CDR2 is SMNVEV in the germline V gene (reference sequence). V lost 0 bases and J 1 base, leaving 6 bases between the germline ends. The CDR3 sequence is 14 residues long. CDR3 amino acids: CASSLSKGNYGYTF. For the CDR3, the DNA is TGTGCCAGCAGTTTATCAAAGGGTAACTATGGCTACACCTTC.

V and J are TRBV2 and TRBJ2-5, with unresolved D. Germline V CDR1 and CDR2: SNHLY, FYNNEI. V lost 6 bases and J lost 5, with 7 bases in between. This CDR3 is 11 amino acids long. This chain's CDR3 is CASRFGETQYF. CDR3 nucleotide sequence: TGTGCCAGCAGGTTCGGCGAGACCCAGTACTTC.

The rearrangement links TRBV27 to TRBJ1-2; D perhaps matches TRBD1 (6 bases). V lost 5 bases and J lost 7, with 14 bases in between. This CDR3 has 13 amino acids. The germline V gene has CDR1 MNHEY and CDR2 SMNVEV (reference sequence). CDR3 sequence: CASSPQGIGGYTF. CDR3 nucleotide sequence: TGTGCCAGCAGTCCGCAGGGGATCGGTGGCTACACCTTC.

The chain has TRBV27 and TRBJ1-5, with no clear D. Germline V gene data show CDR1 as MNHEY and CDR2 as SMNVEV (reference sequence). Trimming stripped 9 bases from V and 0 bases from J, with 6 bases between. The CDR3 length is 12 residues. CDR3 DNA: TGTGCCAGTGGAGATAGCAATCAGCCCCAGCATTTT. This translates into CASGDSNQPQHF.

The CDR3 sequence: CATQTTSGGAGEQFF. The CDR3, as DNA: TGTGCCACTCAAACGACTAGCGGGGGGGCGGGTGAGCAGTTCTTC. This chain uses TRBV10-3 with TRBJ2-1, with 14 positions matching TRBD2. The V and J ends lost 10 bases and 9 bases, in that order; junction bases with no gene match: 11. Germline values: CDR1 ENHRY, CDR2 SYGVKD. The CDR3 runs to 15 residues.

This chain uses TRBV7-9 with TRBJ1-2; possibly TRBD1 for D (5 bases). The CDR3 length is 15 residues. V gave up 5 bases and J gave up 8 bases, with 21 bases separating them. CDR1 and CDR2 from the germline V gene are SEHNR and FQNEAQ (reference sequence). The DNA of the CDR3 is TGTGCCAGCAGCACGAACCTCGACAGTCCCCGAGGCTACACCTTC. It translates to CASSTNLDSPRGYTF.

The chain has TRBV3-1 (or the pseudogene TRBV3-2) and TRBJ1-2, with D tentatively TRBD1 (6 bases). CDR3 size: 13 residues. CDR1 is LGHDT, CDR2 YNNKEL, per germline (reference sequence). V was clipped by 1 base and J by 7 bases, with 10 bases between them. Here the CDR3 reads CASSQGTGLGYTF. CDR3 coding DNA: TGTGCCAGCAGCCAAGGTACAGGGCTTGGCTACACCTTC.

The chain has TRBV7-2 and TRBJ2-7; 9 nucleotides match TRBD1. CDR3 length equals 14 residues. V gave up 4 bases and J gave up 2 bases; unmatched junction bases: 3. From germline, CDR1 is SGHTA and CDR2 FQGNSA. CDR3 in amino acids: CASSSTGGAYEQYF. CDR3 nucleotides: TGTGCCAGCAGCTCGACAGGGGGAGCCTACGAGCAGTACTTC.

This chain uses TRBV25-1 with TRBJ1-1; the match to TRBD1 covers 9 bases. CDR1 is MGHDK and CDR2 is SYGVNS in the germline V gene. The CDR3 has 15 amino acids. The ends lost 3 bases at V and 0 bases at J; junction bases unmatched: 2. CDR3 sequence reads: CASSDRDRVNTEAFF. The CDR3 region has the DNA TGTGCCAGCAGTGACCGGGACAGGGTGAACACTGAAGCTTTCTTT.

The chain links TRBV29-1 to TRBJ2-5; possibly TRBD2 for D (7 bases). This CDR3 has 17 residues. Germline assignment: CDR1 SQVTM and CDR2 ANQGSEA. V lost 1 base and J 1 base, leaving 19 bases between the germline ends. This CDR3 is CSVEGHPGGPAQETQYF. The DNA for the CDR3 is TGCAGCGTTGAAGGCCATCCCGGGGGGCCCGCCCAAGAGACCCAGTACTTC.

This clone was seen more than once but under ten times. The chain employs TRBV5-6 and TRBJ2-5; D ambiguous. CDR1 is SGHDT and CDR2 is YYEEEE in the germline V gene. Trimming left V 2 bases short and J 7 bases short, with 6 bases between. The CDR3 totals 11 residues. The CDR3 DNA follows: TGTGCCAGCAGCTTCTTGGGGACCCAGTACTTC. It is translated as CASSFLGTQYF.

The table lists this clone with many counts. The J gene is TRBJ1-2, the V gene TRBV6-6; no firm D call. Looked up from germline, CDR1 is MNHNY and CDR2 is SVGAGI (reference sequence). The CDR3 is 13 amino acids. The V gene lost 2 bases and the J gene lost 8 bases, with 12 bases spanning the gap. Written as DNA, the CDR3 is TGTGCCAGCAGTTACCTGGCCGCCTTCGGCTACACCTTC. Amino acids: CASSYLAAFGYTF.

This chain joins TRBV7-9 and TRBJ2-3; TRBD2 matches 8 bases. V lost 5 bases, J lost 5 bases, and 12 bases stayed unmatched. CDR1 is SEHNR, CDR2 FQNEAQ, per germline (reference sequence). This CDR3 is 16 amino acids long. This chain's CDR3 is CASSTGTSYSKDTQYF. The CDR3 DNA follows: TGTGCCAGCAGCACCGGGACTAGTTACTCAAAAGATACGCAGTATTTT.

The CDR3 reads CASRRSGGAGHEQFF. In DNA form, the CDR3 reads TGTGCCAGCAGGAGGAGCGGGGGGGCCGGACATGAGCAGTTCTTC. The V gene is TRBV27, the J gene TRBJ2-1; the match to TRBD2 covers 10 bases. The junction had 10 bases not matched to a gene; V was cut back by 6 bases and J by 8 bases. The CDR3 length is 15 residues. From germline, CDR1 is MNHEY and CDR2 SMNVEV (reference sequence).

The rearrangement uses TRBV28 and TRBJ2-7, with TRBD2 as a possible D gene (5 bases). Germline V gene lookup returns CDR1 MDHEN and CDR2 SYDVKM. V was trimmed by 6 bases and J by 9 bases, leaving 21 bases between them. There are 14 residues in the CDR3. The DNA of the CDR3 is TGTGCCAGCAGCTGGCCTTCCCCTTTGGGAGTGCAGTACTTC. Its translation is CASSWPSPLGVQYF.

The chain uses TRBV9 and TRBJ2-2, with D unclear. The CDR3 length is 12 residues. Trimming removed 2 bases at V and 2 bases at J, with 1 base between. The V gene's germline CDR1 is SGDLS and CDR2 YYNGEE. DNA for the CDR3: TGTGCCAGCAGCGTTAACACCGGGGAGCTGTTTTTT. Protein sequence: CASSVNTGELFF.

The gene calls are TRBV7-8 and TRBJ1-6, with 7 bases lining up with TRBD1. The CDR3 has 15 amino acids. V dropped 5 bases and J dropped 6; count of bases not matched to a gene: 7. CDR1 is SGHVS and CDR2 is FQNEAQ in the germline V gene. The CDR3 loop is CASSHRQGGNSPLHF. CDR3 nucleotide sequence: TGTGCCAGCAGCCACAGACAGGGAGGTAATTCACCCCTCCACTTT.

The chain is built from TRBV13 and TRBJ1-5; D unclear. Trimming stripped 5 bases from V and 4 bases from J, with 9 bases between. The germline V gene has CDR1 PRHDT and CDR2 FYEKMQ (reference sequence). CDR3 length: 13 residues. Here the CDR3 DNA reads TGTGCCAGCAGCGTGGCCGGGAATCAGCCCCAGCATTTT. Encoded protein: CASSVAGNQPQHF.

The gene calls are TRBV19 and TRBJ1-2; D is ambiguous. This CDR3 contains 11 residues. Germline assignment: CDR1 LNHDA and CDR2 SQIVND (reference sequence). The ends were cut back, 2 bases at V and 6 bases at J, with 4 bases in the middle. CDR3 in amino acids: CASSIWNGYTF. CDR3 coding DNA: TGTGCCAGTAGTATATGGAATGGCTACACCTTC.

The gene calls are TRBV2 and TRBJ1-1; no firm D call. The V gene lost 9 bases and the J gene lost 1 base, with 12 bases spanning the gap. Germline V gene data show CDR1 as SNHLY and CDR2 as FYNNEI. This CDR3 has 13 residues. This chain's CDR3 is CARLVPGNTEAFF. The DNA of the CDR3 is TGTGCCAGGCTAGTGCCTGGGAACACTGAAGCTTTCTTT.

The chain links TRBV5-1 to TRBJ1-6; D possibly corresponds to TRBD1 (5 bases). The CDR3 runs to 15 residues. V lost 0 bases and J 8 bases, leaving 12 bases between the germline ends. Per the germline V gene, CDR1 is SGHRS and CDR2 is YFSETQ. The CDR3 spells CASSLGGPRHSPLHF. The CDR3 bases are TGCGCCAGCAGCTTGGGGGGCCCGAGGCATTCACCCCTCCACTTT.

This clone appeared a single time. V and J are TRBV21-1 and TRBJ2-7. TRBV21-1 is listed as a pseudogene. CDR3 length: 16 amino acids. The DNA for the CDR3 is TGTGCCAGCAGCAAAGGTAGGGACCCACCCAACTACGAGCAGTACTTC. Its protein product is CASSKGRDPPNYEQYF.

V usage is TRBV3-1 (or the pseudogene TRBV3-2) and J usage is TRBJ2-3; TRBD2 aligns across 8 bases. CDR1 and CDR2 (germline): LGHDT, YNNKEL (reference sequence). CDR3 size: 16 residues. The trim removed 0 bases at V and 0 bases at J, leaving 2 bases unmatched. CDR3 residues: CASSQDPGGSTDTQYF. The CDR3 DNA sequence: TGTGCCAGCAGCCAAGATCCGGGGGGGAGCACAGATACGCAGTATTTT.

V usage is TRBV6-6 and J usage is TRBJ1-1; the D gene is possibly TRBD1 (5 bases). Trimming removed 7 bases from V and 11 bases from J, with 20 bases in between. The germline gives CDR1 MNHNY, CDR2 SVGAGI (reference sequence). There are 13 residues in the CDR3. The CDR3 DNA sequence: TGTGCCAGCACCCTAGGGGATGGGGCGGAGGCTTTCTTT. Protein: CASTLGDGAEAFF.